This T cell receptor (beta chain) derives from a study of blood T cell repertoires in COVID-19. About the study: Acute and convalescent COVID-19 samples came from the United States, Italy and Spain.

CDR1 is LGHNA and CDR2 is YSLEER in the germline V gene. The CDR3 has 15 amino acids. Trimming cost V 2 bases and J 4 bases; bases outside gene matches: 3. Method: immunoSEQ multiplex PCR; TCRdb's copy keeps in-frame clones and lacks some. The sample has about 250,000 clones, 88% seen once. The clonotype originates from an elderly man with acute or convalescent COVID-19. The chain carries TRBV4-3 and TRBJ2-3, with TRBD2 matching over 10 bases. The sequencing sample was made of peripheral blood. The CDR3 spells CASSQLAGEADTQYF. The DNA of the CDR3 is TGCGCCAGCAGCCAACTAGCGGGAGAGGCAGATACGCAGTATTTT.